Below are 11 T cell receptor beta chains sequenced from a single sample in a study of low-dose radiotherapy and immunotherapy resistance in tumors. First-strand cDNA used TRAV- and TRBV-specific primers, covering alpha and beta chains. A constant-region primer paired with the V-primer adapter amplified TCRs over 20 PCR cycles. TCRdb re-called the reads through MiXCR, storing one row per CDR3 protein. Of tens of thousands of distinct CDR3 sequences detected, 20% to 25% appear once; the ten largest clones hold around 13%. The time point is: after trial treatment. Treatment of the sample: LDRT plus nivolumab, ipilimumab, low-dose cyclophosphamide and aspirin (RACIN trial). The source material was PBMCs, sampled after low-dose radiotherapy plus immunotherapy. These receptors were taken from a female donor with ovarian cancer.

In its sample, this clonotype was seen many times. V is TRBV12-5 and J is TRBJ2-1, with D perhaps TRBD2 (5 bases). There are 15 residues in the CDR3. V was pared by 5 bases and J by 3 bases, with 14 bases between. Germline V lookup: CDR1 LGHNT, CDR2 FRNRAP. The CDR3 spells CASGTAGRNYNEQFF. The CDR3 DNA follows: TGTGCTAGTGGTACGGCGGGCCGGAACTACAATGAGCAGTTCTTC.

This clonotype was recorded at least ten times. V and J are TRBV3-1 and TRBJ1-2; the match to TRBD1 covers 12 bases. Germline trimming cut 3 bases from V and 3 bases from J; bases unmatched to any gene: 8. CDR1 and CDR2 from the germline V gene are LGHDT and YNNKEL (reference sequence). The CDR3 runs 17 residues. In DNA form, the CDR3 reads TGTGCCAGCAGCCACGCTCCCGGGACAGGGGGCGACTATGGCTACACCTTC. It encodes CASSHAPGTGGDYGYTF. Supplemented by reference TRBV3-1 and TRBJ1-2, the full variable domain reads DTAVSQTPKYLVTQMGNDKSIKCEQNLGHDTMYWYKQDSKKFLKIMFSYNNKELIINETVPNRFSPKSPDKAHLNLHINSLELGDSAVYFCASSHAPGTGGDYGYTFGSGTRLTVV.

As to this clonotype: Mismatch with germline at one junction end may stem from a read error. The V gene is TRBV7-8, the J gene TRBJ2-4; 9 nucleotides line up with TRBD2. From germline, CDR1 is SGHVS and CDR2 FQNEAQ. The CDR3 loop spans 16 amino acids. The CDR3 sequence is CASSFYQREVHNEQNF. The CDR3, as DNA: TGTGCCAGCAGCTTCTATCAGCGGGAGGTTCACAATGAGCAGAACTTC.

This clonotype was seen at least ten times. This rearrangement joins TRBV10-3 to TRBJ1-5, with D unclear. CDR1 and CDR2 (germline): ENHRY, SYGVKD. This CDR3 comprises 12 residues. The germline V and J ends were trimmed by 3 bases and 4 bases, with 4 bases remaining between them. The CDR3 DNA follows: TGTGCCATCAGTGACCCGAATCAGCCCCAGCATTTT. This gives the protein CAISDPNQPQHF.

This clonotype has just a few counts. J is TRBJ1-3 and V is TRBV6-6; D is perhaps TRBD1 (5 bases). The CDR3 length is 16 residues. V was cut by 0 bases and J by 0 bases, with 9 bases left in between. Germline assignment: CDR1 MNHNY and CDR2 SVGAGI (reference sequence). The CDR3 region is CASSYSGPGSGNTIYF. The CDR3 DNA reads TGTGCCAGCAGTTACTCGGGACCGGGCTCTGGAAACACCATATATTTT.

This clonotype was found many times. The chain uses TRBV28 and TRBJ1-6; D unresolved. V was cut by 8 bases and J by 10 bases, with 12 bases left in between. There are 12 residues in the CDR3. Looked up from germline, CDR1 is MDHEN and CDR2 is SYDVKM. In nucleotides, the CDR3 is TGTGCCAGCTGGGCCGGAGGATCACCCCTCCACTTT. It is translated as CASWAGGSPLHF.

The table lists this clonotype with a few counts. V and J are TRBV24-1 and TRBJ2-7, with 9 bases aligning to TRBD1. The CDR3 runs 14 residues. Trimming took 11 bases from V and 2 from J; bases not matched to a gene: 9. Germline-derived CDR1 and CDR2 are KGHDR and SFDVKD. The CDR3 nucleotides are TGTGCCAGTCGGGGGACAGGGAGTACCTACGAGCAGTACTTC. Its translation: CASRGTGSTYEQYF.

The gene calls are TRBV6-6 and TRBJ2-7; D is undetermined. The CDR3 extends over 14 amino acids. The germline V gene encodes CDR1 MNHNY and CDR2 SVGAGI (reference sequence). V shed 5 bases and J shed 5 bases, with 16 bases lying between them. The DNA of the CDR3 is TGTGCCAGCAGTCACAGCCGCGAGTTGAACGAGCAGTACTTC. It is translated as CASSHSRELNEQYF.

Many counts were recorded for this clonotype. The genes are TRBV28 and TRBJ1-5; no firm D call. The CDR3 has 13 residues. The V end was cut by 6 bases, the J end by 3 bases, with 9 bases between. The germline CDR1 and CDR2 sequences are MDHEN and SYDVKM. CDR3 sequence (DNA): TGTGCCAGCAGCCGGAGCATCAATCAGCCCCAGCATTTT. It encodes CASSRSINQPQHF.

Ten or more counts support this clonotype. The V call is TRBV11-2, the J call TRBJ2-5; D perhaps matches TRBD2 (6 bases). Trimming took off 4 bases at V and 3 bases at J, with 15 bases between the two ends. Germline assignment: CDR1 SGHAT and CDR2 FQNNGV. This CDR3 comprises 15 residues. The CDR3 spells CASSSMTRREETQYF. The CDR3 coding sequence is TGTGCCAGCAGCTCCATGACTAGGAGGGAAGAGACCCAGTACTTC.

This clonotype was found many times. J is TRBJ2-1 and V is TRBV2; TRBD1 agrees at 9 bases. V lost 6 bases, J lost 3 bases, and 6 bases stayed unmatched. Per germline, CDR1 SNHLY and CDR2 FYNNEI. The CDR3 has 15 amino acids. This chain's CDR3 is CASRGWDRVYNEQFF. The CDR3 DNA follows: TGTGCCAGCAGGGGGTGGGACAGGGTCTACAATGAGCAGTTCTTC.